This T cell receptor (beta chain) appears in the sequencing data of a study of shared clonotypes between healthy human individuals. Study results and caveats: Sample collection involved blood only; tissue repertoires are likely different. A generally larger estimated richness was seen in naive subsets than in memory subsets.

The V segment lost 4 bases and the J segment 2 bases; nucleotides outside the gene matches: 0. This CDR3 contains 13 residues. Germline loops: CDR1 MNHEY, CDR2 SMNVEV (reference sequence). The run depth of the assay was deep. Several immunoSEQ plates received, in even portions, the genomic DNA of each subset. Repertoires were generated with immunoSEQ multiplex PCR, while TCRdb's copy carries only in-frame clones and drops some. This sample yields about 2 million clones, of which just under 95% are seen a single time; 0.9% to 1.5% belongs to the top ten. In the case of this clone: Antigen: not known. This sample also contains other DNA sequences that code for the same CDR3.

It was CD45RO-negative cells, positively selected for CCR7, that made up naive CD8 cells, with terminally differentiated effector memory CD45RA+ cells excluded. The sequence was obtained from a man younger than 35 in good health. The material sequenced was naive CD8+ T cells sorted from blood. The rearrangement joins TRBV27 to TRBJ2-7; 9 bases align to TRBD1. DNA for the CDR3: TGTGCCAGCAGTTGGGACAGGGCCTACGAGCAGTACTTC. Protein sequence: CASSWDRAYEQYF.